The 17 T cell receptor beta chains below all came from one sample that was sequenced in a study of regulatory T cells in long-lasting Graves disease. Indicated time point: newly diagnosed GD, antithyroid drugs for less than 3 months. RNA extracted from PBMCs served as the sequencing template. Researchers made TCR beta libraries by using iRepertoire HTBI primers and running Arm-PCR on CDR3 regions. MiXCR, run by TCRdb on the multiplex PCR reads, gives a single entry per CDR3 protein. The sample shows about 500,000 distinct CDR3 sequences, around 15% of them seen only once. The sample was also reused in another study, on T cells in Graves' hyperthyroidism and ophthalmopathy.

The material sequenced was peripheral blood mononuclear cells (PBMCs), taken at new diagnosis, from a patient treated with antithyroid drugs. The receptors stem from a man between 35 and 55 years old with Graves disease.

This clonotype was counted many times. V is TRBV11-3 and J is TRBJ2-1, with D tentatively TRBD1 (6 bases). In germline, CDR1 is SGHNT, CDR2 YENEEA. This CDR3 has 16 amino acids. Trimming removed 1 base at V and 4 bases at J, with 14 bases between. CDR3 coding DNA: TGTGCCAGCAGCTTAGGACGGGCTAGGGGGTACAATGAGCAGTTCTTC. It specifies CASSLGRARGYNEQFF.

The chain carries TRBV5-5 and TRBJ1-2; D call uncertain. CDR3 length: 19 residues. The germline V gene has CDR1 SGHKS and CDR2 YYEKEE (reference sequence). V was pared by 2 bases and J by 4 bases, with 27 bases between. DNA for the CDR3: TGTGCCAGCAGCTTTGATCTAGCATTTTCACCAACTGACGGCTATGGCTACACCTTC. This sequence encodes CASSFDLAFSPTDGYGYTF.

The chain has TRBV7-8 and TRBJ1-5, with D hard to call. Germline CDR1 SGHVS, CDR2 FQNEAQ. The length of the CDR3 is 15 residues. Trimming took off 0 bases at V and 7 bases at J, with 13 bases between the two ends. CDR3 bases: TGTGCCAGCAGCTTAGCGCGGGGTGGGAAGCAGCCCCAGCATTTT. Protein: CASSLARGGKQPQHF.

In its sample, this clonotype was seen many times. The CDR3, as DNA: TGCAGTGTTCAGGGTCTAGCGGGGAATCAACAATACGAGCAGTACTTC. It specifies CSVQGLAGNQQYEQYF. V gene TRBV20-1 combines with J gene TRBJ2-7; 9 positions agree with TRBD2. The CDR3 is 16 residues long. V shed 7 bases and J 4 bases; nucleotides not matched to a gene: 17. CDR1 is DFQATT, CDR2 SNEGSKA, per germline (reference sequence).

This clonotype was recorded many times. The CDR3 DNA follows: TGTGCCAGCTCATCCCGACCGGACGGCGGCTACACCTTC. Its translation is CASSSRPDGGYTF. This sequence joins TRBV18 and TRBJ1-2; D is undetermined. CDR3 size: 13 residues. V lost 5 bases and J 8 bases, leaving 15 bases between the germline ends. Germline V gives CDR1 KGHSH, CDR2 LQKENI.

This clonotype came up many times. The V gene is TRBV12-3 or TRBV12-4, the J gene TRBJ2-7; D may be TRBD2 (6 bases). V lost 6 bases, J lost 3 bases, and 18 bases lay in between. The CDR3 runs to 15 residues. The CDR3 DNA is TGTGCCAGCAGCCCTTCGTTAGCGGCCAACTACGAGCAGTACTTC. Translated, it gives CASSPSLAANYEQYF.

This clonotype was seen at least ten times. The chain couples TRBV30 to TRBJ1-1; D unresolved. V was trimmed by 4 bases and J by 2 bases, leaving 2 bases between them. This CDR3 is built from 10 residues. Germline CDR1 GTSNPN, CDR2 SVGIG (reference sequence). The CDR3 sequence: CAWINTEAFF. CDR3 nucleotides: TGTGCCTGGATAAACACTGAAGCTTTCTTT.

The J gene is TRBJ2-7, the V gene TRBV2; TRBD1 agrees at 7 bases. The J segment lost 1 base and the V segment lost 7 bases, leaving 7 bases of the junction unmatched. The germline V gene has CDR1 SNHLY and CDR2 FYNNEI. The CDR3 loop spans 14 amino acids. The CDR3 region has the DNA TGTGCCAGCATAAGACCGGGACAGTCCTACGAGCAGTACTTC. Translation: CASIRPGQSYEQYF.

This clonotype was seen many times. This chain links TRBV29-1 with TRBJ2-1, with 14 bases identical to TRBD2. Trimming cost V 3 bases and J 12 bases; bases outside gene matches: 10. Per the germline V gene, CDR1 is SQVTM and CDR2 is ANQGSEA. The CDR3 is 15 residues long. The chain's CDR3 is CSVDLGTSGRSGQFF. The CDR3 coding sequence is TGCAGCGTTGACCTGGGGACTAGCGGGAGATCAGGGCAGTTCTTC.

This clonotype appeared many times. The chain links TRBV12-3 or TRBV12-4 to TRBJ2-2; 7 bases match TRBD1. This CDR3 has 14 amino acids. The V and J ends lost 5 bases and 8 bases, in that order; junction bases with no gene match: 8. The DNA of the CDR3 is TGTGCCAGCAGTCCAAGACAGGGAATAGGGGAGCTGTTTTTT. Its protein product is CASSPRQGIGELFF.

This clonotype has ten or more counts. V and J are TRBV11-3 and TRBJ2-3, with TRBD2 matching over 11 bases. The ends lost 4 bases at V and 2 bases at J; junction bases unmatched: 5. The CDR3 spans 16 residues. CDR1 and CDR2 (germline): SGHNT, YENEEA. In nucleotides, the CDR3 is TGTGCCAGCAGCTCGGGACTAGCGGAGACCACAGATACGCAGTATTTT. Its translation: CASSSGLAETTDTQYF. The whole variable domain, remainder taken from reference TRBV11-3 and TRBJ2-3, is EAGVVQSPRYKIIEKKQPVAFWCNPISGHNTLYWYLQNLGQGPELLIRYENEEAVDDSQLPKDRFSAERLKGVDSTLKIQPAELGDSAVYLCASSSGLAETTDTQYFGPGTRLTVL.

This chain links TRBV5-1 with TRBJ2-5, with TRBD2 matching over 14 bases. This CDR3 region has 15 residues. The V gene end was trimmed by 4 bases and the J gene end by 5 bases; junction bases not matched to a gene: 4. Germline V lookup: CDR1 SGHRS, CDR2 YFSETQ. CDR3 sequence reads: CASSRGLAGVETQYF. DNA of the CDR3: TGCGCCAGCAGCAGGGGACTAGCGGGAGTGGAGACCCAGTACTTC. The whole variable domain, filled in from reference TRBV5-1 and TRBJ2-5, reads KAGVTQTPRYLIKTRGQQVTLSCSPISGHRSVSWYQQTPGQGLQFLFEYFSETQRNKGNFPGRFSGRQFSNSRSEMNVSTLELGDSALYLCASSRGLAGVETQYFGPGTRLLVL.

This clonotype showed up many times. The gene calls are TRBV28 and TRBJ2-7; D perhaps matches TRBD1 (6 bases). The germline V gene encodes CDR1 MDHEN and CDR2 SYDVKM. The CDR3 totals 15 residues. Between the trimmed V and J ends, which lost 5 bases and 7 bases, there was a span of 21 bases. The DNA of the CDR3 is TGTGCCAGCAGTAAACGTTGGACAGAAATTGGGGAGCAGTACTTC. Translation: CASSKRWTEIGEQYF. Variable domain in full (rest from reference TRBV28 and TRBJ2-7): DVKVTQSSRYLVKRTGEKVFLECVQDMDHENMFWYRQDPGLGLRLIYFSYDVKMKEKGDIPEGYSVSREKKERFSLILESASTNQTSMYLCASSKRWTEIGEQYFGPGTRLTVT.

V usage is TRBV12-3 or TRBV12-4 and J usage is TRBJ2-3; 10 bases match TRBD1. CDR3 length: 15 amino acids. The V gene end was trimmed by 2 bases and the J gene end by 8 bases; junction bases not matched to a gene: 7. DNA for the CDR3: TGTGCCAGCAGTTTACCCCGACAGGGGGCGAGTACGCAGTATTTT. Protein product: CASSLPRQGASTQYF.

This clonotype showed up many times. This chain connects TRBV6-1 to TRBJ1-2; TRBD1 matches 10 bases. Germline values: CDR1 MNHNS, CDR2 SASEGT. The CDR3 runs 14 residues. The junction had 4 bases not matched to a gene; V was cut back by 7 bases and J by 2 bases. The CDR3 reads CASTQTGGNYGYTF. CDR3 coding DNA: TGTGCCAGCACTCAGACAGGGGGCAACTATGGCTACACCTTC.

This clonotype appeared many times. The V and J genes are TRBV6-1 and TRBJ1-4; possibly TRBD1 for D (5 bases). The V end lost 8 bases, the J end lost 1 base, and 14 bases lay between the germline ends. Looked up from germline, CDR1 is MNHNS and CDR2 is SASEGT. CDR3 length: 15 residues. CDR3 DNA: TGTGCCAGCGCTATAACAGGTGGAACTAATGAAAAACTGTTTTTT. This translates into CASAITGGTNEKLFF.

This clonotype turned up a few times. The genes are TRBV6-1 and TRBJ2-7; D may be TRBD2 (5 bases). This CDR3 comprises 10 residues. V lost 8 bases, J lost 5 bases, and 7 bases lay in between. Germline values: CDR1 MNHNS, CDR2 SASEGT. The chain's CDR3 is CASPSHEQYF. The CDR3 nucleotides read TGTGCCAGCCCTAGCCACGAGCAGTACTTC.